These 30 T cell receptor beta chains originate from one sample sequenced in a study of identical twins. TCRdb ran MiXCR on the 5' RACE reads and lists one entry per CDR3 protein. Of around 960,000 distinct CDR3 sequences listed, about 12% are singletons. This sample also belongs to another study, concerning yellow fever vaccine responses in identical twins.

The sample taken for sequencing was PBMCs. The receptors were sampled from a woman between 18 and 29 years old in good health.

The chain couples TRBV2 to TRBJ1-2; D is unresolved. V was trimmed by 2 bases and J by 0 bases, leaving 10 bases between them. The germline CDR1 and CDR2 sequences are SNHLY and FYNNEI. There are 15 residues in the CDR3. CDR3 sequence: CASSESNEPNYGYTF. The CDR3, as DNA: TGTGCCAGCAGTGAATCAAATGAGCCTAACTATGGCTACACCTTC. Full variable domain (remainder filled in from reference TRBV2 and TRBJ1-2): EPEVTQTPSHQVTQMGQEVILRCVPISNHLYFYWYRQILGQKVEFLVSFYNNEISEKSEIFDDQFSVERPDGSNFTLKIRSTKLEDSAMYFCASSESNEPNYGYTFGSGTRLTVV.

The J gene is TRBJ2-1, the V gene TRBV2; the match to TRBD1 covers 7 bases. Germline lookup yields CDR1 SNHLY and CDR2 FYNNEI. The V and J ends lost 6 bases and 9 bases, in that order; junction bases with no gene match: 8. The CDR3 runs 13 residues. The CDR3 nucleotides read TGTGCCAGCAGAGACCCGTCAGGGGGTGAGCAGTTCTTC. Encoded protein: CASRDPSGGEQFF.

V usage is TRBV9 and J usage is TRBJ2-5; the D gene is possibly TRBD2 (6 bases). The V and J ends lost 3 bases and 4 bases respectively, with 16 bases between them. The germline gives CDR1 SGDLS, CDR2 YYNGEE. The CDR3 is 15 residues long. CDR3 region: CASSAGTLAGETQYF. CDR3 nucleotides: TGTGCCAGCAGCGCCGGGACTTTGGCAGGAGAGACCCAGTACTTC.

This chain joins TRBV15 and TRBJ2-7; the D is unclear. CDR3 length: 14 amino acids. Trimming removed 0 bases at V and 2 bases at J, with 8 bases between. The germline V gene has CDR1 LNHNV and CDR2 YYDKDF (reference sequence). The CDR3 nucleotides read TGTGCCACCAGCAGAGACACAATCACCTACGAGCAGTACTTC. As protein: CATSRDTITYEQYF.

This clonotype was observed a handful of times. The CDR3 spells CASREWAGNTEAFF. Written as DNA, the CDR3 is TGTGCCAGCAGGGAATGGGCCGGGAACACTGAAGCTTTCTTT. The gene calls are TRBV6-1 and TRBJ1-1; no reliable D call. The CDR3 extends over 14 amino acids. The germline gives CDR1 MNHNS, CDR2 SASEGT. V was clipped by 6 bases and J by 1 base, with 12 bases between them.

In this sample, this clonotype turned up a few times. The chain employs TRBV5-1 and TRBJ2-7; 14 positions agree with TRBD2. Trimming took 4 bases from V and 3 from J; bases not matched to a gene: 12. The germline CDR1 and CDR2 sequences are SGHRS and YFSETQ. This CDR3 contains 18 residues. CDR3 sequence: CASSGTGTSGRINYEQYF. DNA of the CDR3: TGCGCCAGCAGCGGTACCGGGACTAGCGGGAGAATAAACTACGAGCAGTACTTC.

There are a few counts of this clonotype. The gene calls are TRBV7-3 and TRBJ2-6; the D gene is possibly TRBD2 (5 bases). CDR1 SGHTA and CDR2 FQGTGA come from the germline V gene. Trimming pared 9 bases from V and 0 bases from J, leaving 9 bases between. This CDR3 has 14 residues. The CDR3 loop reads CASKRDSGANVLTF. CDR3 nucleotides: TGTGCCAGTAAACGGGACTCTGGGGCCAACGTCCTGACTTTC.

This clonotype was counted only a few times. The chain employs TRBV6-1 and TRBJ2-1; a possible D gene is TRBD1 (5 bases). This CDR3 contains 15 residues. CDR1 and CDR2 from the germline V gene are MNHNS and SASEGT. The V end was cut by 8 bases, the J end by 4 bases, with 18 bases between. CDR3 amino acids: CASHPPGRAYNEQFF. The CDR3, as DNA: TGTGCCAGCCATCCCCCGGGCAGGGCTTACAATGAGCAGTTCTTC.

This clonotype was detected ten times or more. V gene TRBV5-1 combines with J gene TRBJ2-7; TRBD1 matches at 10 bases. V lost 0 bases and J lost 7; bases outside the gene matches: 4. The CDR3 consists of 14 residues. Germline CDR1 SGHRS, CDR2 YFSETQ. The CDR3 region is CASSLGQGAEEQYF. CDR3 sequence (DNA): TGCGCCAGCAGCTTGGGACAGGGGGCGGAGGAGCAGTACTTC.

The V call is TRBV11-2, the J call TRBJ2-5; possibly TRBD1 for D (6 bases). Germline CDR1 reads SGHAT; CDR2 reads FQNNGV. With 5 bases removed from V and 2 bases from J, the gap between germline ends came to 12 bases. There are 14 residues in the CDR3. CDR3: CASSLNTGQETQYF. The CDR3 DNA is TGTGCCAGCAGCCTAAATACAGGGCAAGAGACCCAGTACTTC.

The chain combines TRBV20-1 with TRBJ2-3, with no clear D. V lost 5 bases and J 0 bases, leaving 18 bases between the germline ends. CDR1 is DFQATT, CDR2 SNEGSKA, per germline (reference sequence). This CDR3 has 16 residues. CDR3 region: CSARPRTAKSTDTQYF. The DNA of the CDR3 is TGCAGTGCTCGACCCCGGACGGCTAAGAGCACAGATACGCAGTATTTT.

This clonotype has more than one count but fewer than ten. The CDR3 bases are TGTGCCAGCAGTCCGGACCGGGCCGGAACCTACGAGCAGTACTTC. This sequence encodes CASSPDRAGTYEQYF. The V and J genes are TRBV12-3 or TRBV12-4 and TRBJ2-7, with D hard to call. Trimming removed 5 bases from V and 2 bases from J, with 16 bases in between. The CDR3 contains 15 residues.

This clonotype was seen ten or more times. The junction shows a germline mismatch at one end, possibly a read error. The V and J genes are TRBV7-6 and TRBJ2-5, with TRBD2 identical over 8 bases. Germline V lookup: CDR1 SGHVS, CDR2 FNYEAQ. The CDR3 runs 14 residues. The CDR3, as DNA: TGCGCCAGCAGCTTGGATCGGGGGGGTGAGACCCAGTACTTC. Residues: CASSLDRGGETQYF.

This clonotype appeared a few times. This chain connects TRBV20-1 to TRBJ2-7; D uncertain. Trimming removed 3 bases at V and 2 bases at J, with 8 bases between. This CDR3 comprises 12 residues. Germline CDR1 reads DFQATT; CDR2 reads SNEGSKA (reference sequence). For the CDR3, the DNA is TGCAGTGCTAGGACTGGGACCTACGAGCAGTACTTC. This sequence encodes CSARTGTYEQYF.

The chain has TRBV14 and TRBJ2-1; 11 bases fit TRBD2. V shed 0 bases and J 7 bases; nucleotides not matched to a gene: 5. Germline V CDR1 and CDR2: SGHDN, FVKESK. This CDR3 contains 16 residues. DNA of the CDR3: TGTGCCAGCAGCCAAGAGAGGTCTAGCGGGAGGAATGAGCAGTTCTTC. Protein sequence: CASSQERSSGRNEQFF.

This clonotype appeared a few times. The V call is TRBV29-1, the J call TRBJ2-1, with D uncertain. The CDR3 length is 12 residues. Looked up from germline, CDR1 is SQVTM and CDR2 is ANQGSEA. Trimming removed 2 bases at V and 4 bases at J, with 6 bases between. Here the CDR3 DNA reads TGCAGCGTTGAAAGGACGTACAATGAGCAGTTCTTC. It encodes CSVERTYNEQFF.

The rearrangement uses TRBV20-1 and TRBJ1-6; the match to TRBD1 covers 7 bases. In germline, CDR1 is DFQATT, CDR2 SNEGSKA (reference sequence). The CDR3 sequence is 11 residues long. The junction had 1 base not matched to a gene; V was cut back by 1 base and J by 13 bases. The CDR3 sequence is CSARAGQPLHF. CDR3 DNA: TGCAGTGCTAGAGCGGGACAGCCCCTCCACTTT.

This clonotype was observed many times. V and J are TRBV5-6 and TRBJ2-1; no definite D call. V lost 0 bases and J 4 bases, leaving 8 bases between the germline ends. Germline V gene lookup returns CDR1 SGHDT and CDR2 YYEEEE. CDR3 length equals 14 residues. The CDR3 protein is CASSLVPGYNEQFF. CDR3 DNA sequence: TGTGCCAGCAGCTTGGTTCCCGGGTACAATGAGCAGTTCTTC.

This clonotype was recorded a few times. The chain is built from TRBV21-1 and TRBJ2-2; TRBD2 is the table's D call and was not checked against the DNA. TRBV21-1 is termed a pseudogene. CDR3 length: 17 residues. The DNA for the CDR3 is TGTGCCAGCAGCAAAATAGGGACTAGCGGGAACACCGGGGAGCTGTTTTTT. Its translation is CASSKIGTSGNTGELFF.

This clonotype came up many times. V usage is TRBV12-3 or TRBV12-4 and J usage is TRBJ2-7; tentatively, D is TRBD1 or TRBD2 (5 bases each). There are 14 residues in the CDR3. Trimming pared 5 bases from V and 4 bases from J, leaving 15 bases between. CDR3 sequence reads: CASSPQGGPYEQYF. The CDR3 region has the DNA TGTGCCAGCAGTCCCCAGGGCGGGCCTTACGAGCAGTACTTC.

V and J are TRBV18 and TRBJ2-5; TRBD1 matches at 9 bases. Germline V gene sequence: CDR1 KGHSH, CDR2 LQKENI. The CDR3 is made up of 17 amino acids. Losses at the gene ends were 3 bases for V and 2 bases for J; bases not matched to a gene: 10. The CDR3 sequence is CASSPPRGTGRQETQYF. CDR3 coding DNA: TGTGCCAGCTCACCGCCTCGGGGGACAGGGCGACAAGAGACCCAGTACTTC. Filled out from reference TRBV18 and TRBJ2-5, the complete variable domain reads NAGVMQNPRHLVRRRGQEARLRCSPMKGHSHVYWYRQLPEEGLKFMVYLQKENIIDESGMPKERFSAEFPKEGPSILRIQQVVRGDSAAYFCASSPPRGTGRQETQYFGPGTRLLVL.

The genes are TRBV29-1 and TRBJ2-5, with a possible D match to TRBD1 (6 bases). Germline lookup yields CDR1 SQVTM and CDR2 ANQGSEA. V was pared by 4 bases and J by 5 bases, with 8 bases between. The CDR3 contains 11 residues. This CDR3 reads CSVAGVETQYF. In DNA form, the CDR3 reads TGCAGCGTTGCAGGGGTTGAGACCCAGTACTTC.

This clonotype has just a few counts. The chain has TRBV5-1 and TRBJ2-2; 8 bases are shared with TRBD2. Germline lookup yields CDR1 SGHRS and CDR2 YFSETQ. The CDR3 loop spans 18 amino acids. Trimming took 1 base from V and 4 from J; bases not matched to a gene: 12. Here the CDR3 DNA reads TGCGCCAGCAGCTTGTCCGCGGGAGGCCGACTCTCCACCGGGGAGCTGTTTTTT. Translating it yields CASSLSAGGRLSTGELFF.

The J gene is TRBJ2-3, the V gene TRBV2; 9 nucleotides line up with TRBD2. Germline values: CDR1 SNHLY, CDR2 FYNNEI. Losses at the gene ends were 2 bases for V and 9 bases for J; bases not matched to a gene: 9. CDR3 length: 15 amino acids. The CDR3: CASSENTIAGVTQYF. The CDR3 DNA reads TGTGCCAGCAGTGAAAACACAATAGCGGGAGTAACGCAGTATTTT.

This clonotype was observed a few times. The chain carries TRBV6-1 and TRBJ2-5, with TRBD1 identical over 7 bases. Germline CDR1 is MNHNS and CDR2 is SASEGT. V was pared by 9 bases and J by 1 base, with 2 bases of the junction left unmatched. This CDR3 contains 12 residues. The CDR3 protein is CASRQGQETQYF. CDR3 nucleotides: TGTGCCAGTAGACAGGGCCAAGAGACCCAGTACTTC.

In this sample, this clonotype turned up a few times. The V call is TRBV20-1, the J call TRBJ1-5; 9 bases are a match to TRBD1. Germline CDR1 reads DFQATT; CDR2 reads SNEGSKA (reference sequence). The CDR3 extends over 16 amino acids. V lost 0 bases, J lost 3 bases, and 6 bases stayed unmatched. The CDR3 DNA sequence: TGCAGTGCTAGAGAAGCACAGGGGGCGAACAATCAGCCCCAGCATTTT. Protein product: CSAREAQGANNQPQHF.

The chain couples TRBV2 to TRBJ2-3; TRBD2 is a possible D gene (6 bases). With 6 bases removed from V and 2 bases from J, the gap between germline ends came to 12 bases. The CDR3 loop spans 14 amino acids. CDR1 and CDR2 (germline): SNHLY, FYNNEI. Written as DNA, the CDR3 is TGTGCCAGCAGGGGGGGTCCTACCACAGATACGCAGTATTTT. Translating it yields CASRGGPTTDTQYF.

The chain has TRBV12-3 or TRBV12-4 and TRBJ2-7; 7 bases are shared with TRBD1. The CDR3 covers 15 residues. V was clipped by 6 bases and J by 0 bases; unmatched bases: 8. The CDR3 loop reads CASSSGQLSSYEQYF. The CDR3 coding sequence is TGTGCCAGCAGCTCGGGACAGCTAAGCTCCTACGAGCAGTACTTC.

This clonotype was found a few times. This rearrangement joins TRBV12-3 or TRBV12-4 to TRBJ1-1, with 8 bases aligning to TRBD1. V was pared by 4 bases and J by 1 base, with 2 bases of the junction left unmatched. The CDR3 is 14 residues long. CDR3 residues: CASSSGGPNTEAFF. As DNA, the CDR3 is TGTGCCAGCAGTTCAGGGGGCCCGAACACTGAAGCTTTCTTT.

The genes are TRBV10-3 and TRBJ2-1; possible D gene TRBD2, 6 bases. Per germline, CDR1 ENHRY and CDR2 SYGVKD. CDR3 length: 14 amino acids. Trimming pared 7 bases from V and 10 bases from J, leaving 20 bases between. The CDR3 protein is CAITHGTYSGEQFF. The CDR3, as DNA: TGTGCCATCACCCACGGGACTTATTCCGGGGAGCAGTTCTTC.